This T cell receptor (beta chain) comes out of a study of patients and donors after allogeneic stem cell transplantation. This clonotype has a handful of counts. TCRdb reanalysed the RT-PCR reads using MiXCR and keeps one entry per CDR3 protein. Found here are about 100,000 distinct CDR3 sequences, 35% of them singletons; the top ten hold 27%. Trimming removed 6 bases at V and 0 bases at J, with 16 bases between. This CDR3 is 16 amino acids long. Looked up from germline, CDR1 is MGHRA and CDR2 is YSYEKL. This sequence joins TRBV4-1 and TRBJ2-3; no clear D. Sequencing used blood, either unsorted or a sorted T cell fraction (not recorded which). This clonotype was sampled from a human donor who was either an allogeneic HSCT recipient or a stem cell or donor lymphocyte infusion donor (not recorded which). It is not recorded whose cells these are; they may come from a transplant donor. This CDR3 is CASSPEGIGSTDTQYF. In nucleotides, the CDR3 is TGCGCCAGCAGTCCAGAAGGGATTGGTAGCACAGATACGCAGTATTTT.